Below, 25 T cell receptor beta chains from the same sample are listed, as sequenced in a study of T cell responses to AZD1222 COVID-19 vaccine. Measured with immunoSEQ multiplex PCR; TCRdb has only the in-frame clones, and not every one. The sample includes approximately 76,000 clones, 75% to 95% seen only once; the top ten take 3.5% to 5%. This specimen consisted of peripheral blood, obtained on day 0 of MenACWY control vaccination. The receptors were gathered from an adult in good health.

This clone was seen a single time. The CDR3 DNA sequence: TGTGCCAGCAGCCCTGGGACAGGTAGCACCGGGGAGCTGTTTTTT. Its translation: CASSPGTGSTGELFF. This sequence joins TRBV5-4 and TRBJ2-2, with 8 nucleotides matching TRBD1. Germline lookup yields CDR1 SGHNT and CDR2 YYREEE (reference sequence). CDR3 length: 15 residues. The V segment lost 4 bases and the J segment 4 bases; nucleotides outside the gene matches: 6. The full variable domain, rest sourced from reference TRBV5-4 and TRBJ2-2, is ETGVTQSPTHLIKTRGQQVTLRCSSQSGHNTVSWYQQALGQGPQFIFQYYREEENGRGNFPPRFSGLQFPNYSSELNVNALELDDSALYLCASSPGTGSTGELFFGEGSRLTVL.

The table lists this clone with a count of one. The J gene is TRBJ1-1, the V gene TRBV12-5; D unresolved. V dropped 5 bases and J dropped 0 bases, with 10 bases sitting between them. CDR1 and CDR2 from the germline V gene are LGHNT and FRNRAP. The CDR3 is 14 amino acids. This CDR3 reads CASGPRRLNTEAFF. The CDR3 DNA reads TGTGCTAGTGGTCCTCGACGGCTGAACACTGAAGCTTTCTTT.

The V call is TRBV11-1, the J call TRBJ2-2; D is unresolved. The CDR3 totals 15 residues. CDR1 is SGHAT, CDR2 FQDESV, per germline (reference sequence). V lost 5 bases and J lost 2, with 12 bases in between. CDR3: CASSLVGYNTGELFF. The CDR3 coding sequence is TGTGCCAGCAGCCTAGTGGGGTACAACACCGGGGAGCTGTTTTTT.

The chain recombines TRBV12-3 or TRBV12-4 with TRBJ2-1, with D uncertain. The V gene lost 4 bases and the J gene lost 10 bases, with 11 bases spanning the gap. The CDR3 sequence is 12 residues long. DNA for the CDR3: TGTGCCAGCAGTTGGGTCCCTGGGGAGCAGTTCTTC. It specifies CASSWVPGEQFF.

The chain employs TRBV6-4 and TRBJ2-1; 7 bases are a match to TRBD1. The CDR3 sequence is 16 residues long. CDR1 and CDR2 (germline): MRHNA, SNTAGT. Unmatched junction bases numbered 15, after V lost 6 bases and J lost 7 bases. For the CDR3, the DNA is TGTGCCAGCAGCGACGACAGGGCGGGCGATCTGAATGAGCAGTTCTTC. Translation: CASSDDRAGDLNEQFF.

The chain is built from TRBV30 and TRBJ2-1; possible D gene TRBD1, 6 bases. The V gene's germline CDR1 is GTSNPN and CDR2 SVGIG (reference sequence). Trimming shortened V by 1 base and J by 3 bases, and 10 bases separated the two germline ends. This CDR3 spans 14 amino acids. Here the CDR3 DNA reads TGTGCCTGGAGTGAGATAGGGGGCTACAATGAGCAGTTCTTC. Its protein is CAWSEIGGYNEQFF.

The chain uses TRBV28 and TRBJ1-2, with D perhaps TRBD1 (5 bases). The length of the CDR3 is 14 residues. V was clipped by 1 base and J by 7 bases, with 13 bases between them. CDR1 is MDHEN and CDR2 is SYDVKM in the germline V gene. The CDR3 bases are TGTGCCAGCAGTTTATCGGGACGAAGGGGTGGCTACACCTTC. This encodes CASSLSGRRGGYTF.

The J gene is TRBJ2-2, the V gene TRBV3-1 (or the pseudogene TRBV3-2), with 11 bases identical to TRBD2. Losses at the gene ends were 4 bases for V and 2 bases for J; bases not matched to a gene: 3. This CDR3 comprises 16 residues. Germline lookup yields CDR1 LGHDT and CDR2 YNNKEL (reference sequence). The CDR3 DNA is TGTGCCAGCAGCCTAGCGGGAGGGCCAAACACCGGGGAGCTGTTTTTT. It translates to CASSLAGGPNTGELFF.

The CDR3 region is CACDSDSSYEQYF. CDR3 DNA sequence: TGTGCCTGCGACTCGGACAGCTCCTACGAGCAGTACTTC. This chain connects TRBV30 to TRBJ2-7; the D gene is possibly TRBD1 (6 bases). The CDR3 is 13 amino acids. The ends were cut back, 6 bases at V and 0 bases at J, with 12 bases in the middle. CDR1 GTSNPN and CDR2 SVGIG come from the germline V gene (reference sequence).

V gene TRBV28 combines with J gene TRBJ1-3; 7 nucleotides align to TRBD1. V trimming: 2 bases; J trimming: 0 bases; junction bases outside the gene matches: 7. This CDR3 spans 17 amino acids. CDR1 is MDHEN and CDR2 is SYDVKM in the germline V gene. The CDR3 here is CASSLSPGQNSGNTIYF. The CDR3 nucleotides are TGTGCCAGCAGTTTAAGCCCGGGACAGAACTCTGGAAACACCATATATTTT.

This clone has just one count. V usage is TRBV14 and J usage is TRBJ2-1; 12 bases map to TRBD2. This CDR3 has 16 residues. The trim removed 6 bases at V and 5 bases at J, leaving 8 bases unmatched. Germline CDR1 SGHDN, CDR2 FVKESK. The CDR3 DNA reads TGTGCCAGCAGGACCACTAGCGGGAGGACGAACAATGAGCAGTTCTTC. It yields the protein CASRTTSGRTNNEQFF.

This CDR3 reads CASSEAALGGYTF. CDR3 DNA sequence: TGTGCCAGCAGTGAAGCGGCTCTCGGTGGCTACACCTTC. The J gene is TRBJ1-2, the V gene TRBV25-1; D not resolved. The V end lost 2 bases, the J end lost 7 bases, and 11 bases lay between the germline ends. Per the germline V gene, CDR1 is MGHDK and CDR2 is SYGVNS. The length of the CDR3 is 13 residues.

The gene calls are TRBV5-1 and TRBJ2-2; D call uncertain. V lost 0 bases and J 4 bases, leaving 10 bases between the germline ends. The CDR3 extends over 15 amino acids. CDR1 and CDR2 (germline): SGHRS, YFSETQ. This CDR3 reads CASSLEVKSTGELFF. The CDR3 nucleotides read TGCGCCAGCAGCTTGGAGGTTAAGAGCACCGGGGAGCTGTTTTTT. The whole variable domain, filled in from reference TRBV5-1 and TRBJ2-2, reads KAGVTQTPRYLIKTRGQQVTLSCSPISGHRSVSWYQQTPGQGLQFLFEYFSETQRNKGNFPGRFSGRQFSNSRSEMNVSTLELGDSALYLCASSLEVKSTGELFFGEGSRLTVL.

The chain recombines TRBV29-1 with TRBJ1-2; D may be TRBD1 (5 bases). Trimming shortened V by 7 bases and J by 4 bases, and 13 bases separated the two germline ends. The CDR3 extends over 12 amino acids. The germline CDR1 and CDR2 sequences are SQVTM and ANQGSEA. The CDR3 DNA reads as TGCAGCGGCGGGGGACCTCTCTATGGCTACACCTTC. It is translated as CSGGGPLYGYTF.

The chain recombines TRBV27 with TRBJ2-7; tentatively, D is TRBD1 (6 bases). CDR3 size: 14 residues. Germline V gene lookup returns CDR1 MNHEY and CDR2 SMNVEV (reference sequence). Trimming stripped 6 bases from V and 2 bases from J, with 14 bases between. This CDR3 reads CASSPPGQPYEQYF. The CDR3 DNA reads as TGTGCCAGCAGCCCCCCGGGACAACCCTACGAGCAGTACTTC.

The V call is TRBV9, the J call TRBJ1-4, with D hard to call. Trimming left V 0 bases short and J 7 bases short, with 16 bases between. In germline, CDR1 is SGDLS, CDR2 YYNGEE. The CDR3 loop spans 16 amino acids. CDR3 nucleotides: TGTGCCAGCAGCGTAGGAAACCCGACCAGCGGTGAAAAACTGTTTTTT. As protein: CASSVGNPTSGEKLFF.

The chain combines TRBV27 with TRBJ2-3; 9 nucleotides line up with TRBD2. Germline V gene data show CDR1 as MNHEY and CDR2 as SMNVEV (reference sequence). The CDR3 totals 16 residues. With V trimmed by 2 bases and J by 2 bases, 5 bases remained unmatched. This CDR3 is CASSLGASGITDTQYF. CDR3 coding DNA: TGTGCCAGCAGTTTAGGGGCTAGCGGGATCACAGATACGCAGTATTTT.

This clone showed up just once. The rearrangement joins TRBV27 to TRBJ1-5; the D is unclear. V lost 6 bases to trimming and J lost 2 bases, with 5 bases between them. The CDR3 is 12 residues long. Germline V gives CDR1 MNHEY, CDR2 SMNVEV (reference sequence). In DNA, the CDR3 is TGTGCCAGCAGCTCGGGCAATCAGCCCCAGCATTTT. Amino acids: CASSSGNQPQHF.

In its sample, this clone was seen once. The chain is built from TRBV19 and TRBJ2-7, with 7 positions matching TRBD1. The ends lost 7 bases at V and 0 bases at J; junction bases unmatched: 12. CDR3 length: 16 residues. Looked up from germline, CDR1 is LNHDA and CDR2 is SQIVND (reference sequence). CDR3 nucleotide sequence: TGTGCCAGTACCCCCACAGGGGCGGCAAGCTCCTACGAGCAGTACTTC. Translating gives CASTPTGAASSYEQYF.

The chain uses TRBV28 and TRBJ1-5; no definite D call. Trimming removed 1 base from V and 3 bases from J, with 7 bases in between. There are 14 residues in the CDR3. Germline values: CDR1 MDHEN, CDR2 SYDVKM. CDR3 coding DNA: TGTGCCAGCAGTTTATCGGGGTTCAATCAGCCCCAGCATTTT. This translates into CASSLSGFNQPQHF.

This chain links TRBV7-2 with TRBJ2-7, with 7 bases matching TRBD2. V shed 4 bases, J shed 2 bases, and the junction held 2 bases outside the gene matches. The CDR3 totals 13 residues. The germline gives CDR1 SGHTA, CDR2 FQGNSA. The CDR3 protein is CASSSGLAYEQYF. In DNA, the CDR3 is TGTGCCAGCAGCTCAGGACTAGCCTACGAGCAGTACTTC.

In regard to this clone: The junction and the germline gene differ at one end; a read error may be behind it. This rearrangement joins TRBV27 to TRBJ1-1; D remains unclear. CDR1 and CDR2 from the germline V gene are MNHEY and SMNVEV (reference sequence). This CDR3 region has 15 residues. CDR3 in amino acids: CASSLIFAGNAEAFF. The CDR3 nucleotides are TGTGCCAGCAGTTTAATATTCGCGGGGAACGCTGAAGCTTTCTTT.

This clone was recorded only once. The rearrangement uses TRBV28 and TRBJ1-5; possible D gene TRBD1, 6 bases. Trimming left V 6 bases short and J 3 bases short, with 12 bases between. The length of the CDR3 is 14 residues. The germline V gene has CDR1 MDHEN and CDR2 SYDVKM. CDR3 sequence (DNA): TGTGCCAGCAGGGAGGGGGGAATCAATCAGCCCCAGCATTTT. Translation gives CASREGGINQPQHF.

This clone was detected only a few times. J is TRBJ2-7 and V is TRBV12-5; tentative D call: TRBD2 (6 bases). V gave up 5 bases and J gave up 4 bases, with 18 bases separating them. The CDR3 loop spans 15 amino acids. From germline, CDR1 is LGHNT and CDR2 FRNRAP. CDR3 nucleotides: TGTGCTAGTGGTCCCGGAGGGCAGGCCAAGTACGAGCAGTACTTC. Protein: CASGPGGQAKYEQYF. Complete variable domain (other parts from reference TRBV12-5 and TRBJ2-7): DARVTQTPRHKVTEMGQEVTMRCQPILGHNTVFWYRQTMMQGLELLAYFRNRAPLDDSGMPKDRFSAEMPDATLATLKIQPSEPRDSAVYFCASGPGGQAKYEQYFGPGTRLTVT.

This chain uses TRBV7-6 with TRBJ2-5, with D unclear. Trimming left V 5 bases short and J 4 bases short, with 8 bases between. CDR3 size: 12 residues. Germline V CDR1 and CDR2: SGHVS, FNYEAQ. The CDR3 spells CASSAHAETQYF. For the CDR3, the DNA is TGTGCCAGCAGCGCCCACGCAGAGACCCAGTACTTC. The complete variable domain, with remaining parts taken from reference TRBV7-6 and TRBJ2-5, reads GAGVSQSPRYKVTKRGQDVALRCDPISGHVSLYWYRQALGQGPEFLTYFNYEAQQDKSGLPNDRFSAERPEGSISTLTIQRTEQRDSAMYRCASSAHAETQYFGPGTRLLVL.